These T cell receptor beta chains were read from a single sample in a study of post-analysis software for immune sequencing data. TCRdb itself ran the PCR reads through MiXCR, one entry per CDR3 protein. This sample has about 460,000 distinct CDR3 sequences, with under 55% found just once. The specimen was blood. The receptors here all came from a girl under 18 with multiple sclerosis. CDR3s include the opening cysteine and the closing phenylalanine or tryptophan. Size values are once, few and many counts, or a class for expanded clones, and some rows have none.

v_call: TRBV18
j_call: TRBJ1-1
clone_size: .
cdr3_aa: CASSPTQGANTEAFF

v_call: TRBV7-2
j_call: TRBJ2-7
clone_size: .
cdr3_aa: CASSLVQDEQYF

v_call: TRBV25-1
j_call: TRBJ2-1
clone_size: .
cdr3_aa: CASSVLPSGSRNEQFF

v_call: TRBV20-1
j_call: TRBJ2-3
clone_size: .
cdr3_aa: CSAPRTSTDTQYF

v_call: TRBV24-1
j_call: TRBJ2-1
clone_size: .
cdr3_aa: CATSDSGGQFF

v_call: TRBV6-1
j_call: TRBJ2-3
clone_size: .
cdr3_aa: CASSTGSATQYF

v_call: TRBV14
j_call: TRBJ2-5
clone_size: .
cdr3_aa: CASSQDRLAARIGETQYF

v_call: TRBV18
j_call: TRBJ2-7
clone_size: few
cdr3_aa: CASSPLAEYEQYF

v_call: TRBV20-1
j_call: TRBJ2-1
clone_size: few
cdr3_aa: CSAGGSTSGRSRNEQFF

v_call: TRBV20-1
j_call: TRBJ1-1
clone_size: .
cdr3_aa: CSARGTLGGAFF

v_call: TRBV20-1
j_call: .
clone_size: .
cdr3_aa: CSAITSGSEQYF

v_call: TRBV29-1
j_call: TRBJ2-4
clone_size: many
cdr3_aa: CSVEMEGNFKNIQYF

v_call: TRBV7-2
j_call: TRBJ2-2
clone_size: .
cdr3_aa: CASSLDPTRVVRFF

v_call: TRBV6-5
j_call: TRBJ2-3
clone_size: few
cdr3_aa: CASSYESGHWRDTQYF

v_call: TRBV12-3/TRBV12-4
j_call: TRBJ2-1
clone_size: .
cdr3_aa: CASSLIRGNERDEQFF

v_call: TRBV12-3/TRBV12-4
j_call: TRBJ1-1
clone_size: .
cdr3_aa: CASSPPGGVNTEAFF

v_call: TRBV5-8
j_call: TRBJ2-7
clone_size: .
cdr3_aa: CASSDRDRFYEQYF

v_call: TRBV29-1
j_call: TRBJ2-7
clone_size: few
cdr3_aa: CSVVGGNSYEQYF

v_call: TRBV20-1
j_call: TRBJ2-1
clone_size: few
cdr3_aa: CSASPWSSGRNNEQFF

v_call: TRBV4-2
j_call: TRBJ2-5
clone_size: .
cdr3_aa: CASSQDREGSPETQYF

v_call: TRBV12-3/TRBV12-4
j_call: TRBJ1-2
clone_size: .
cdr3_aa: CASTLGLCYGYTF

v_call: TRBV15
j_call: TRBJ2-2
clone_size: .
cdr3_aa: CATSRGQVPGELFF

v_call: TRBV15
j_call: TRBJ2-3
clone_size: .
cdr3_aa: CATSVTDTQYF

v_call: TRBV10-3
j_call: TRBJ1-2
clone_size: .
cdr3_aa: CAIREPGDYGYTF

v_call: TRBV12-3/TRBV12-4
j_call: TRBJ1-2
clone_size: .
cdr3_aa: CASSRVDYGYTF

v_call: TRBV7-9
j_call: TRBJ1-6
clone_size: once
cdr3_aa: CVSSLAGTSPLHF

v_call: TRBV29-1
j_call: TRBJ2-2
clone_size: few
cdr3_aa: CSVERISRSGRNGERFF

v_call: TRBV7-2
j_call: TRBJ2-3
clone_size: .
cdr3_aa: CASSSPGGIDTQYF

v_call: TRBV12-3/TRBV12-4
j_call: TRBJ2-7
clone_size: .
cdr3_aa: CASSQNLRGEIPYEQYF

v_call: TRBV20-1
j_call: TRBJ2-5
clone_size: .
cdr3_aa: CSAPLAGGETQYF

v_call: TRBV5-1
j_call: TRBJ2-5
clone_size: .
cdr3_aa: CASSLAYGLYGQYF

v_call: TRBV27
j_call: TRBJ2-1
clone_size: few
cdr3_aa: CASSLSPNTGEQFF

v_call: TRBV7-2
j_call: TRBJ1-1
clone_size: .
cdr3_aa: CASSAGLGVRTEAFF

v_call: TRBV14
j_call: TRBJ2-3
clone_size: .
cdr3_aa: CASSMQGTDTQYF

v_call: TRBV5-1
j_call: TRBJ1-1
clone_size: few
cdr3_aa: CASSLSGAGGSGTEAFF

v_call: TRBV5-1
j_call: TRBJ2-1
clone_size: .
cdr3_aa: CASSWGQGAALNFITEQFF

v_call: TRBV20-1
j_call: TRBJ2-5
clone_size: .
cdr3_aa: CSARDQAFSGRVGETQYF

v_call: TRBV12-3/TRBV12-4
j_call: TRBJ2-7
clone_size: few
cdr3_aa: CASSLDILSYEQYF

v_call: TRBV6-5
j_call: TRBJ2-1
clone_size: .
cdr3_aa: CASNQLAGKINEQFF

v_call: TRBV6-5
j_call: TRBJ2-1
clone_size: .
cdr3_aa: CASSYSGTGPTNEQFF

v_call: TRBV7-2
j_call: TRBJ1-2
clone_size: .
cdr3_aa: CASSLVPGNRHGYTF

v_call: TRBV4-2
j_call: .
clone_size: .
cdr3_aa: CASSQDYRNEQYF

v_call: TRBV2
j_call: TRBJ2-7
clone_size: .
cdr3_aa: CASTGGDRGPYEQYF

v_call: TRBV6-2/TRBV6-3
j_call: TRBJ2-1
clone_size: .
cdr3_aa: CASSYSSSGRAVGPYNEQFF

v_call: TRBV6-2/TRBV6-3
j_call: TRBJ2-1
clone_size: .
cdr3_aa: CASNLGFDNEQFF